Below, 27 T cell receptor beta chains from the same sample are listed, as sequenced in a study of cytomegalovirus exposure and HLA in healthy donors. PCR involved 60 Vbeta and 13 Jbeta primers. TCRdb's copy holds only in-frame clones and misses some; the assay was immunoSEQ multiplex PCR. In the table there are 200,000 or so clones, about 82% of which are singletons. The sequenced sample consisted of PBMCs. These receptors all stem from a man aged 25 to 40 in good health and CMV-seronegative.

The rearrangement uses TRBV6-6 and TRBJ1-3; weak D call: TRBD1 (6 bases). Trimming removed 5 bases at V and 10 bases at J, with 18 bases between. The germline V gene has CDR1 MNHNY and CDR2 SVGAGI (reference sequence). The CDR3 runs 14 residues. The CDR3 spells CASSPQGEEETIYF. CDR3 DNA: TGTGCCAGCAGTCCACAGGGTGAGGAAGAAACCATATATTTT.

Remarks on this clone: Other DNA sequences in the sample encode the same CDR3. The chain couples TRBV20-1 to TRBJ2-1; TRBD2 might be the D (5 bases). CDR3 length: 11 amino acids. Trimming shortened V by 2 bases and J by 7 bases, and 6 bases separated the two germline ends. The germline V gene has CDR1 DFQATT and CDR2 SNEGSKA (reference sequence). The CDR3 DNA follows: TGCAGTGCTAGACGGGGAAATGAGCAGTTCTTC. This encodes CSARRGNEQFF.

The chain has TRBV2 and TRBJ2-2, with 9 bases lining up with TRBD2. V shed 2 bases, J shed 6 bases, and the junction held 7 bases outside the gene matches. Germline CDR1 SNHLY, CDR2 FYNNEI. The CDR3 extends over 16 amino acids. The CDR3 region has the DNA TGTGCCAGCAGTGAAAACTGGCTAGCGGGGTCCGGGGAGCTGTTTTTT. It is translated as CASSENWLAGSGELFF.

The V and J genes are TRBV6-1 and TRBJ1-1; D unresolved. Germline V gene sequence: CDR1 MNHNS, CDR2 SASEGT. There are 13 residues in the CDR3. The V gene lost 7 bases and the J gene lost 4 bases, with 13 bases spanning the gap. The CDR3 coding sequence is TGTGCCAGCAAAGAAAAGTCGGGCACTGAAGCTTTCTTT. Its protein is CASKEKSGTEAFF.

A remark on this clone: Its ends do not fully match the called genes, so a read error is possible. CDR3 coding DNA: TGTGCCAGCAGTCCTTACGTTGGGACACGCTCTGGGGCCAGCGTCCTGACTTTC. Amino acid sequence: CASSPYVGTRSGASVLTF. The V and J genes are TRBV7-2 and TRBJ2-6; the D gene is possibly TRBD1 (6 bases). There are 18 residues in the CDR3. The germline V gene encodes CDR1 SGHTA and CDR2 FQGNSA.

The J gene is TRBJ2-7, the V gene TRBV19; 11 bases are a match to TRBD2. Unmatched junction bases numbered 7, after V lost 4 bases and J lost 2 bases. Germline V gives CDR1 LNHDA, CDR2 SQIVND (reference sequence). This CDR3 region has 16 residues. The CDR3 is CASSTRTSGQPYEQYF. CDR3 bases: TGTGCCAGTAGTACTCGGACTAGCGGGCAACCCTACGAGCAGTACTTC.

V and J are TRBV6-5 and TRBJ2-7, with D unresolved. CDR3 length: 15 amino acids. The germline V and J ends were trimmed by 2 bases and 3 bases, with 14 bases remaining between them. Germline CDR1 MNHEY, CDR2 SVGAGI. Here the CDR3 reads CASSYGYLPSYEQYF. The CDR3 region has the DNA TGTGCCAGCAGTTACGGGTACCTACCTAGCTACGAGCAGTACTTC.

In this sample, this clone turned up once. This chain connects TRBV4-2 to TRBJ1-2; 10 bases match TRBD1. Germline V gene data show CDR1 as LGHNA and CDR2 as YNFKEQ. This CDR3 has 16 residues. The ends lost 1 base at V and 8 bases at J; junction bases unmatched: 10. The CDR3 here is CASSQVGGTGARGYTF. CDR3 DNA sequence: TGTGCCAGCAGCCAAGTAGGGGGGACAGGGGCGAGAGGCTACACCTTC.

The sample holds a few counts of this clone. The chain is built from TRBV9 and TRBJ2-2, with 9 bases aligning to TRBD1. The CDR3 spans 16 residues. Trimming at V came to 0 bases and at J to 3 bases, leaving 3 bases not matched to a gene. CDR1 SGDLS and CDR2 YYNGEE come from the germline V gene. CDR3 residues: CASSVETGGYTGELFF. Written as DNA, the CDR3 is TGTGCCAGCAGCGTAGAGACAGGGGGGTACACCGGGGAGCTGTTTTTT.

The V gene is TRBV18, the J gene TRBJ1-2, with D possibly being TRBD1 (5 bases). Germline V gene sequence: CDR1 KGHSH, CDR2 LQKENI. Trimming pared 3 bases from V and 4 bases from J, leaving 9 bases between. The CDR3 extends over 13 amino acids. The CDR3 region has the DNA TGTGCCAGCTCACCCCAGGGTGGCTATGGCTACACCTTC. Translating gives CASSPQGGYGYTF.

This rearrangement joins TRBV28 to TRBJ1-5, with TRBD1 matching 8 bases. The CDR3 extends over 15 amino acids. CDR1 and CDR2 (germline): MDHEN, SYDVKM. V lost 2 bases, J lost 7 bases, and 7 bases stayed unmatched. This chain's CDR3 is CASSLGAGGRQPQHF. CDR3 bases: TGTGCCAGCAGTTTAGGGGCAGGGGGCCGACAGCCCCAGCATTTT. Filled out from reference TRBV28 and TRBJ1-5, the complete variable domain reads DVKVTQSSRYLVKRTGEKVFLECVQDMDHENMFWYRQDPGLGLRLIYFSYDVKMKEKGDIPEGYSVSREKKERFSLILESASTNQTSMYLCASSLGAGGRQPQHFGDGTRLSIL.

This clone was seen a single time. The chain carries TRBV9 and TRBJ1-2; D is ambiguous. The length of the CDR3 is 14 residues. The V gene's germline CDR1 is SGDLS and CDR2 YYNGEE. V was clipped by 1 base and J by 5 bases, with 12 bases between them. The CDR3 reads CASSVTELTYGYTF. The CDR3 DNA reads as TGTGCCAGCAGCGTAACCGAGTTAACTTATGGCTACACCTTC.

This clone was picked up a small number of times. The chain has TRBV5-1 and TRBJ2-5; D is perhaps TRBD1 (6 bases). The assigned J gene may be wrong: the sequence end matches TRBJ2-7 better. Germline V gives CDR1 SGHRS, CDR2 YFSETQ. CDR3 length: 15 residues. The CDR3 nucleotides are TGCGCCAGCAGCCAGGACAGCCCAGGGACCTACGAGCAGTACTTC. Translated, it gives CASSQDSPGTYEQYF.

The J gene is TRBJ2-1, the V gene TRBV5-1, with 8 positions matching TRBD2. This CDR3 spans 16 amino acids. V shed 4 bases and J 6 bases; nucleotides not matched to a gene: 12. The V gene's germline CDR1 is SGHRS and CDR2 YFSETQ. CDR3 region: CASSREGGGLSNEQFF. In nucleotides, the CDR3 is TGCGCCAGCAGCCGGGAGGGCGGGGGGTTATCCAATGAGCAGTTCTTC.

Note on this clone: The junction does not match germline at one end; this may be a read error. Other DNA variants within this sample encode the same CDR3. This chain joins TRBV6-1 and TRBJ1-5; D unresolved. There are 15 residues in the CDR3. The germline CDR1 and CDR2 sequences are MNHNS and SASEGT. CDR3 loop: CASSETVSPNQPQHF. CDR3 DNA: TGTGCCAGCAGTGAAACGGTTAGCCCCAATCAGCCCCAGCACTTT.

This sequence joins TRBV4-2 and TRBJ1-6; D is perhaps TRBD1 (5 bases). CDR3 size: 17 residues. Germline assignment: CDR1 LGHNA and CDR2 YNFKEQ. Trimming pared 0 bases from V and 8 bases from J, leaving 17 bases between. CDR3 DNA: TGTGCCAGCAGCCAAGAAAGTCCCGGGGGAGGGGATTCACCCCTCCACTTT. Protein sequence: CASSQESPGGGDSPLHF.

V gene TRBV6-5 combines with J gene TRBJ2-5; TRBD2 is a possible D gene (6 bases). Trimming cost V 8 bases and J 3 bases, with 16 bases left between them. The CDR3 length is 14 residues. CDR1 MNHEY and CDR2 SVGAGI come from the germline V gene. The CDR3 region has the DNA TGTGCCAGCTCCACTTTGACGGGGGAAGAGACCCAGTACTTC. This translates into CASSTLTGEETQYF.

The chain carries TRBV6-5 and TRBJ2-1, with D maybe TRBD1 (6 bases). V shed 5 bases and J shed 6 bases, with 14 bases lying between them. The CDR3 spans 14 residues. Germline V CDR1 and CDR2: MNHEY, SVGAGI. The CDR3 is CASSEPGASNEQFF. DNA of the CDR3: TGTGCCAGCAGTGAGCCAGGGGCAAGCAATGAGCAGTTCTTC.

The CDR3 here is CATSRGTTGSAFF. The CDR3, as DNA: TGTGCCACCAGCAGAGGGACGACAGGGAGCGCTTTCTTT. V is TRBV15 and J is TRBJ1-1; 7 positions agree with TRBD1. This CDR3 is built from 13 residues. With 1 base clipped from V and 11 bases from J, the junction kept 7 bases outside the gene matches. Germline V gene sequence: CDR1 LNHNV, CDR2 YYDKDF (reference sequence).

CDR3: CASSIWAGNTEAFF. The CDR3 DNA reads as TGTGCCAGTAGTATATGGGCAGGGAACACTGAAGCTTTCTTT. The V call is TRBV19, the J call TRBJ1-1; D not resolved. This CDR3 is 14 amino acids long. The V end was cut by 2 bases, the J end by 1 base, with 8 bases between. The germline V gene has CDR1 LNHDA and CDR2 SQIVND (reference sequence).

The chain links TRBV6-1 to TRBJ1-4; TRBD1 agrees at 7 bases. The germline CDR1 and CDR2 sequences are MNHNS and SASEGT. The CDR3 totals 16 residues. The ends lost 2 bases at V and 5 bases at J; junction bases unmatched: 8. The CDR3 reads CASSELGGQLNEKLFF. Here the CDR3 DNA reads TGTGCCAGCAGTGAATTGGGGGGACAGCTAAATGAAAAACTGTTTTTT.

The V call is TRBV19, the J call TRBJ2-7; perhaps TRBD2 as D (6 bases). This CDR3 is 14 amino acids long. The V end lost 4 bases, the J end lost 5 bases, and 15 bases lay between the germline ends. Germline V gene data show CDR1 as LNHDA and CDR2 as SQIVND (reference sequence). CDR3 sequence (DNA): TGTGCCAGTAGTAATCTCGGGGGTTCCCACGAGCAGTACTTC. Protein: CASSNLGGSHEQYF.

The CDR3 region is CASSSARQGSKNTEAFF. The DNA for the CDR3 is TGTGCCAGTAGTAGCGCCCGACAGGGCTCGAAGAACACTGAAGCTTTCTTT. The V gene is TRBV19, the J gene TRBJ1-1; 7 nucleotides match TRBD1. From germline, CDR1 is LNHDA and CDR2 SQIVND (reference sequence). The V and J ends lost 4 bases and 1 base, in that order; junction bases with no gene match: 12. The CDR3 is 17 amino acids. Based on the CDR3 plus reference TRBV19 and TRBJ1-1, the full variable domain is DGGITQSPKYLFRKEGQNVTLSCEQNLNHDAMYWYRQDPGQGLRLIYYSQIVNDFQKGDIAEGYSVSREKKESFPLTVTSAQKNPTAFYLCASSSARQGSKNTEAFFGQGTRLTVV.

This clone was detected a few times. The gene calls are TRBV9 and TRBJ2-3; 10 bases map to TRBD1. Germline lookup yields CDR1 SGDLS and CDR2 YYNGEE. The CDR3 extends over 15 amino acids. Trimming cost V 2 bases and J 1 base; bases outside gene matches: 1. DNA of the CDR3: TGTGCCAGCAGCGTCGGACAGGGGGGCACAGATACGCAGTATTTT. It is translated as CASSVGQGGTDTQYF.

The V gene is TRBV18, the J gene TRBJ1-1, with D tentatively TRBD1 (6 bases). Germline CDR1 is KGHSH and CDR2 is LQKENI. V dropped 3 bases and J dropped 2 bases, with 10 bases sitting between them. The CDR3 runs 14 residues. The CDR3 is CASSPGARNTEAFF. Written as DNA, the CDR3 is TGTGCCAGCTCACCGGGGGCGCGAAACACTGAAGCTTTCTTT.

The chain recombines TRBV5-6 with TRBJ1-5, with a weak D call TRBD1 (6 bases). This CDR3 region has 14 residues. Germline loops: CDR1 SGHDT, CDR2 YYEEEE. V lost 0 bases, J lost 8 bases, and 12 bases lay in between. The CDR3 loop reads CASSLGQAPEPQHF. The CDR3, as DNA: TGTGCCAGCAGCTTGGGACAGGCTCCAGAGCCCCAGCATTTT.

The rearrangement joins TRBV5-8 to TRBJ2-1, with 7 bases lining up with TRBD2. The CDR3 consists of 15 residues. With 5 bases clipped from V and 7 bases from J, the junction kept 12 bases outside the gene matches. The V gene's germline CDR1 is SGHTS and CDR2 YDEGEE. Here the CDR3 reads CASSFRGVLGNEQFF. The CDR3 nucleotides read TGTGCCAGCAGTTTTCGGGGGGTTCTGGGGAATGAGCAGTTCTTC.